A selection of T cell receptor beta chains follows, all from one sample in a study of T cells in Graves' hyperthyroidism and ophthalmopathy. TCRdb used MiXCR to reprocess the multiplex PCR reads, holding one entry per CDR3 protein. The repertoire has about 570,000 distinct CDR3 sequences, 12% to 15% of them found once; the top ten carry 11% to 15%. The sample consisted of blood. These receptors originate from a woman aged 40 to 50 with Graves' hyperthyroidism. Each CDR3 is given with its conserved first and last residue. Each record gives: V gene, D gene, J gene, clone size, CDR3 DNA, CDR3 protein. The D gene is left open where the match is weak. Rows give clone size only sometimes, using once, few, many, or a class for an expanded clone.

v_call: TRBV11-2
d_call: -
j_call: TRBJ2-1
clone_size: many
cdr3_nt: TGTGCCAGCAGCTTAGTCTCCGTATCACGGCAGGGCTACAATGAGCAGTTCTTC
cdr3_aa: CASSLVSVSRQGYNEQFF

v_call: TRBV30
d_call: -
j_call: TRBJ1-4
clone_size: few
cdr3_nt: TGTGCCTGGAGTCCCTTCCTTCCAGGGATGGCTAATGAAAAACTGTTTTTT
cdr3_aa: CAWSPFLPGMANEKLFF

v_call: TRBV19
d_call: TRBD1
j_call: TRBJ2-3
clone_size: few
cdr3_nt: TGTGCCAGTAGTGACCCGGGACAGGGGTCAGATACGCAGTATTTT
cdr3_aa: CASSDPGQGSDTQYF

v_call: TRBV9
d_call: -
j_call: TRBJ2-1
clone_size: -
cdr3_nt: TGTGCCAGCAGCGTAGGTGGGGATAGGGTTGAGCAGTTCTTC
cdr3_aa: CASSVGGDRVEQFF

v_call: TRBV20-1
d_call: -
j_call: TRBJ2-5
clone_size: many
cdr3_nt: TGCAGTGCTATCTGGCAAGGGGAGACCCAGTACTTC
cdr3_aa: CSAIWQGETQYF

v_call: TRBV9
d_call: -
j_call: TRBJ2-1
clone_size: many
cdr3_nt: TGTGCCAGCAGCGTTGAGCCGGGCCCATCCCCGTCCTACAATGAGCAGTTCTTC
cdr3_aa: CASSVEPGPSPSYNEQFF

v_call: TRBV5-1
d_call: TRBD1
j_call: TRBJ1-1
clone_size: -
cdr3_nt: TGCGCCAGCAGCACGGGGACAGGGGAGAACACTGAAGCTTTCTTT
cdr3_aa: CASSTGTGENTEAFF

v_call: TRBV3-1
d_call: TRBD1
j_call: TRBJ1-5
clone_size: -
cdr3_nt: TGTGCCAGCAGTCCGACAGGGGGGAGCAATCAGCCCCAGCATTTT
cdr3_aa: CASSPTGGSNQPQHF

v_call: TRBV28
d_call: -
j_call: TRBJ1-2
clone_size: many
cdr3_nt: TGTGCCAGCAGTACCCTCCTGGGTTCGAGTGGCTACACCTTC
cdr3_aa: CASSTLLGSSGYTF

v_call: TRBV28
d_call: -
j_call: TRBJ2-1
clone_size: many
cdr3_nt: TGTGCCAGCACTCCAACTGACGCGAATGGTTACAATGAGCAGTTCTTC
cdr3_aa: CASTPTDANGYNEQFF

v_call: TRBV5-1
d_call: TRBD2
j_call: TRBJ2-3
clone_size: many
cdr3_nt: TGCGCCAGCAGCTTGGCCTTACCCGGACTAGCGGGATCCACAGATACGCAGTATTTT
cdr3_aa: CASSLALPGLAGSTDTQYF

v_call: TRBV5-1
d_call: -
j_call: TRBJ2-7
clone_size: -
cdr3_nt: TGCGCCAGCAGCTTGGCCTGGGCGGAGAGCTCCTACGAGCAGTACTTC
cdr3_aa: CASSLAWAESSYEQYF

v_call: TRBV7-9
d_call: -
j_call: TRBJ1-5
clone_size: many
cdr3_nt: TGTGCCAGCAGCTTCGATCTTCAGCCCCAGCATTTT
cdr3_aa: CASSFDLQPQHF